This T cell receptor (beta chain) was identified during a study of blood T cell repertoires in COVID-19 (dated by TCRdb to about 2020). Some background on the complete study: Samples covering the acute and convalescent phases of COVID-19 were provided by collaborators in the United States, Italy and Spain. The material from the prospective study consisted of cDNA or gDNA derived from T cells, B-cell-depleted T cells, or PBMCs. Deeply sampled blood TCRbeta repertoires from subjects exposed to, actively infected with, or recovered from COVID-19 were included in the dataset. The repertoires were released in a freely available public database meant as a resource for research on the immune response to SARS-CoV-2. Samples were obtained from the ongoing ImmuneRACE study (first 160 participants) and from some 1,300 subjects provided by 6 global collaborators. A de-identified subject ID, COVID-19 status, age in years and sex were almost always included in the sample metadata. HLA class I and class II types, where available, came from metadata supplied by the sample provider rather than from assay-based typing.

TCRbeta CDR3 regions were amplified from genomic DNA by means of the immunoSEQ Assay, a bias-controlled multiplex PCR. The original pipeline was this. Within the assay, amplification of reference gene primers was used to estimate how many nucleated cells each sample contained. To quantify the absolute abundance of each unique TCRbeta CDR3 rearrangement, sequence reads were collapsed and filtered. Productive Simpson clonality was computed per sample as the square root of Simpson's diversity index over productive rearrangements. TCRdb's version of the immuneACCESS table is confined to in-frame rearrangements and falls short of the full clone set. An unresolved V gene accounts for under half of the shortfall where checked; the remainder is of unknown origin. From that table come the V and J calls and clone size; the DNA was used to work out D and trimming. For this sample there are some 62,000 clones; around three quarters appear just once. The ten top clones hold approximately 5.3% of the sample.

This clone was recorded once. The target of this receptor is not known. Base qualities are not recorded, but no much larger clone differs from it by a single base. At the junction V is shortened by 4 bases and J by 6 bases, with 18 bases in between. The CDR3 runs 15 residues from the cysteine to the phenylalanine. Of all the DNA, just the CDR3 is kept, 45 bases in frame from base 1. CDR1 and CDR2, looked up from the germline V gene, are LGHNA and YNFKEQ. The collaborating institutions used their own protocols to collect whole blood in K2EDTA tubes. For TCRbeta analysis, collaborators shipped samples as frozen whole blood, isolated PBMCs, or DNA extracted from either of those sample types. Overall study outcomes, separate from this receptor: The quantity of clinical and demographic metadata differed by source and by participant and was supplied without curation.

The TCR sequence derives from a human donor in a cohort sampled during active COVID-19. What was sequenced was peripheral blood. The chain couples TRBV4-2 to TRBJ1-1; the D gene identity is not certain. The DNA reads TGTGCCAGCAGCCGAGAGGTTGGGGAGGTCGCTGAAGCTTTCTTT. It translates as CASSREVGEVAEAFF.